This record concerns one TCR beta chain sequence. Its matching antigen is unknown. This sample stems from a study of CD8+ T cells in alopecia areata. General observations from the study: Scalp samples also yield sequences from resident alphabeta T cells of normal skin. An increase in clonality over normal scalp was evident in lesional scalp, especially alopecia totalis/universalis. Whereas mice showed it more clearly, TCR sharing across patients was murkier, possibly because of HLA.

Sequencing relied on a cDNA template that was reverse transcribed from extracted RNA. The method was immunoSEQ multiplex PCR; TCRdb's version includes in-frame clones alone and lacks a portion of them. The table lists more than 95,000 clones, roughly 53% of them singletons. The specimen sequenced was CD4+ T cells sorted from blood. The receptor's source is a human donor in good health.

The CDR3 is CASSLQGISYNEQFF. The CDR3 DNA reads TGCGCCAGCAGCCTCCAGGGGATTTCCTACAATGAGCAGTTCTTC. This chain uses TRBV4-1 with TRBJ2-1; D is possibly TRBD1 (6 bases). Looked up from germline, CDR1 is MGHRA and CDR2 is YSYEKL. The V and J ends lost 4 bases and 1 base respectively, with 11 bases between them. This CDR3 is 15 amino acids long.